In this sample, the clone carrying this TCR beta chain turned up a few times. Its antigen is unknown. TCRdb analysed the RT-PCR reads with MiXCR anew, one entry per CDR3 protein. Seen here are hundreds of thousands of distinct CDR3 sequences, around 13% observed once, and the top ten hold 6.5% to 8%. The germline CDR1 and CDR2 sequences are SGHRS and YFSETQ. V was shortened by 1 base and J by 10 bases, with 15 bases between the two germline ends. The length of the CDR3 is 14 residues. This sample is part of a study of response to subunit inactivated influenza vaccine. Findings and limits, study-wide: There was a suggestion from the authors that each seasonal influenza vaccination recruits few new T cells.

This sequence was found in a man over 45 who received an inactivated influenza vaccine. This sample comprised PBMCs from blood, obtained 14 days before vaccination. The chain joins TRBV5-1 to TRBJ2-1; TRBD1 might be the D (5 bases). The CDR3 reads CASSLIGQGHEQFF. As DNA, the CDR3 is TGCGCCAGCAGCTTGATCGGGCAGGGTCACGAGCAGTTCTTC.